This T cell receptor (beta chain) appears in the sequencing data of a study of cytomegalovirus exposure and HLA in healthy donors. Sequencing used immunoSEQ multiplex PCR; TCRdb keeps in-frame clones, though not all of them. The sample has 200,000 to 300,000 clones; around 91% are singletons. The receptor was derived from a woman aged 25 to 39 in good health and CMV-seronegative. Sequenced: PBMCs.

This chain's CDR3 is CATSIAALSYEQYF. The CDR3 coding sequence is TGTGCCACATCCATAGCGGCTCTATCCTACGAGCAGTACTTC. J is TRBJ2-7 and V is TRBV19; D might be TRBD2 (6 bases). Trimming shortened V by 10 bases and J by 1 base, and 17 bases separated the two germline ends. Germline lookup yields CDR1 LNHDA and CDR2 SQIVND (reference sequence). This CDR3 has 14 residues.